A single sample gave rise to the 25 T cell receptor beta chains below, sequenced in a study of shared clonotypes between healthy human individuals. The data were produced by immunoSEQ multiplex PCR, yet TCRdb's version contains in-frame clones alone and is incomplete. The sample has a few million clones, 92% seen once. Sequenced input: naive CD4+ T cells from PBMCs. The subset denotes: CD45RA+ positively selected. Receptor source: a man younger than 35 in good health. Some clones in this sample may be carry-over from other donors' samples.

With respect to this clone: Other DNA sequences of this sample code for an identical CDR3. CDR3 amino acids: CASSLGQGWTEAFF. The CDR3 DNA sequence: TGTGCCAGCAGCTTGGGACAGGGTTGGACTGAAGCTTTCTTT. V usage is TRBV5-4 and J usage is TRBJ1-1; 7 nucleotides line up with TRBD1. Trimming at V came to 0 bases and at J to 5 bases, leaving 4 bases not matched to a gene. CDR1 is SGHNT and CDR2 is YYREEE in the germline V gene (reference sequence). CDR3 length: 14 residues.

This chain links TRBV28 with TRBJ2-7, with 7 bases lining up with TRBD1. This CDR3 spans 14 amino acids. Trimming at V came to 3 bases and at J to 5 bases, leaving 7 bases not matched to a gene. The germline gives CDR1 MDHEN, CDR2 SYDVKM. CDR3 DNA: TGTGCCAGCAGTTTCTTACAGGGGAGCCACGAGCAGTACTTC. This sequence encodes CASSFLQGSHEQYF.

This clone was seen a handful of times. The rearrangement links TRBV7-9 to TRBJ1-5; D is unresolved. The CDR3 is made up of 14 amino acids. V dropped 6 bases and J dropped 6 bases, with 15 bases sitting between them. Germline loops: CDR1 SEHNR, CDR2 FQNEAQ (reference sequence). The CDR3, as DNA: TGTGCCAGCAGTCCCGATATTTCGTCTCAGCCCCAGCATTTT. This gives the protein CASSPDISSQPQHF. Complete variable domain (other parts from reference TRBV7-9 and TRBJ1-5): DTGVSQNPRHKITKRGQNVTFRCDPISEHNRLYWYRQTLGQGPEFLTYFQNEAQLEKSRLLSDRFSAERPKGSFSTLEIQRTEQGDSAMYLCASSPDISSQPQHFGDGTRLSIL.

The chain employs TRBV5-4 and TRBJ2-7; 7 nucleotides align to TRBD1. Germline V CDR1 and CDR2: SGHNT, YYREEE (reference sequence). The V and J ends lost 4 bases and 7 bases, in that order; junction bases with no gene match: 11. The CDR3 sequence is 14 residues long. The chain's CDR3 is CASSLPGTATEQYF. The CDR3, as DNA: TGTGCCAGCAGCCTTCCCGGGACAGCCACGGAGCAGTACTTC.

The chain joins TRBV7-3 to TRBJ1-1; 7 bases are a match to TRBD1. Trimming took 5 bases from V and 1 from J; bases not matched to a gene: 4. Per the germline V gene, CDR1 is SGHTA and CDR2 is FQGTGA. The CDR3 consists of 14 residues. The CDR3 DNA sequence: TGTGCCAGCAGCAGACAGGGTACGAACACTGAAGCTTTCTTT. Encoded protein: CASSRQGTNTEAFF.

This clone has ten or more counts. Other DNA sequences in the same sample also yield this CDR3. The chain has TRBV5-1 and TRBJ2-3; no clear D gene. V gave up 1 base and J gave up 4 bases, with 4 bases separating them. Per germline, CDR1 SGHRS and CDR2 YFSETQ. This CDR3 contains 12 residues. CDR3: CASSLKPDTQYF. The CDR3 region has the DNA TGCGCCAGCAGCTTGAAGCCAGATACGCAGTATTTT.

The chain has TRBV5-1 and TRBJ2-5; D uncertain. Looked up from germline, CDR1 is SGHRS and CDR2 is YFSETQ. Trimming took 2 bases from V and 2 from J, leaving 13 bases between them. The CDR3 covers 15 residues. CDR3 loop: CASSFNQATQETQYF. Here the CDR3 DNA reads TGCGCCAGCAGCTTTAATCAGGCCACACAAGAGACCCAGTACTTC.

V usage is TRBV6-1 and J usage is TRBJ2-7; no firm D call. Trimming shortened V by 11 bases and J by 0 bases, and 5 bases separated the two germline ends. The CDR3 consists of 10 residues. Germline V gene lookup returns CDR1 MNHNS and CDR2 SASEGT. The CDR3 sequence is CARSSYEQYF. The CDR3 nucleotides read TGTGCCCGTAGCTCCTACGAGCAGTACTTC.

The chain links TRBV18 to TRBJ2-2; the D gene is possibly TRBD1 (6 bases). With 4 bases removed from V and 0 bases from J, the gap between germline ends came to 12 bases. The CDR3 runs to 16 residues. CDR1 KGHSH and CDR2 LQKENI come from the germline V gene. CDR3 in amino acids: CASSLMDSSNTGELFF. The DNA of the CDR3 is TGTGCCAGCTCACTAATGGACAGCTCGAACACCGGGGAGCTGTTTTTT.

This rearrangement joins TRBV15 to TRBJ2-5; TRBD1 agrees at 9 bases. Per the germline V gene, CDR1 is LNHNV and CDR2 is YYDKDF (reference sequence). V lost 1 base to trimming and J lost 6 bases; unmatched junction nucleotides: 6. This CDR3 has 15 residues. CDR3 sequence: CATSRVGQGSKTQYF. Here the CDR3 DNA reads TGTGCCACCAGCAGAGTGGGACAGGGTTCGAAGACCCAGTACTTC.

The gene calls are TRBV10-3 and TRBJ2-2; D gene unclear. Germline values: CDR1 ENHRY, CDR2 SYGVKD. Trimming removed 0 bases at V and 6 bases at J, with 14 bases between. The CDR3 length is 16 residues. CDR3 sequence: CAISESRLGLAGELFF. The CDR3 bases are TGTGCCATCAGTGAGTCTAGATTGGGTCTGGCCGGGGAGCTGTTTTTT.

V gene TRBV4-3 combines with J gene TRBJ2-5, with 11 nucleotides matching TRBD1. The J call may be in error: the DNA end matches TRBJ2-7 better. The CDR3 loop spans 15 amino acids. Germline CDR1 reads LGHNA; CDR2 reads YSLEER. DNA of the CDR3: TGCGCCAGCAGCCAACAGGGACAGGGGGCCTACGAGCAGTACTTC. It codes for CASSQQGQGAYEQYF.

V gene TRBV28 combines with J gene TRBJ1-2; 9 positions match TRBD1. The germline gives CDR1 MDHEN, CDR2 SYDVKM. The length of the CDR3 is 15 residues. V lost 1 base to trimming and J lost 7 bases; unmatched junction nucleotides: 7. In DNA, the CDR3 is TGTGCCAGCAGTTTATCGGACAGGGGATTTAGTGGCTACACCTTC. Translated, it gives CASSLSDRGFSGYTF.

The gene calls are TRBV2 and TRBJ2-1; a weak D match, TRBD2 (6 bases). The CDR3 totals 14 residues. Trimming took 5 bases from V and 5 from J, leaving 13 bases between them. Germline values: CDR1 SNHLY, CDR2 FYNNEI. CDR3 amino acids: CASSQLAQNNEQFF. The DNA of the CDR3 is TGTGCCAGCAGTCAACTAGCACAGAACAATGAGCAGTTCTTC.

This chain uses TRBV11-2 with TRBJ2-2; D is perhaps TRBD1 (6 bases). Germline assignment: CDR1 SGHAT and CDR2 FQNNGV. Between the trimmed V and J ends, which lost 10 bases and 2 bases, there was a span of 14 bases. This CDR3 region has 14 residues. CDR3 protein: CATTRTVNTGELFF. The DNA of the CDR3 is TGTGCCACAACTAGGACAGTCAACACCGGGGAGCTGTTTTTT.

As DNA, the CDR3 is TGTGCCAGCAGCCCGGGACTAGCGCTTTCAGAGACCCAGTACTTC. Protein product: CASSPGLALSETQYF. The chain is built from TRBV7-3 and TRBJ2-5, with 10 bases identical to TRBD2. This CDR3 comprises 15 residues. J was trimmed by 4 bases and V by 5 bases; bases with no gene match: 7. Germline assignment: CDR1 SGHTA and CDR2 FQGTGA. Full variable domain (outside the CDR3, taken from reference TRBV7-3 and TRBJ2-5): GAGVSQTPSNKVTEKGKYVELRCDPISGHTALYWYRQSLGQGPEFLIYFQGTGAADDSGLPNDRFFAVRPEGSVSTLKIQRTERGDSAVYLCASSPGLALSETQYFGPGTRLLVL.

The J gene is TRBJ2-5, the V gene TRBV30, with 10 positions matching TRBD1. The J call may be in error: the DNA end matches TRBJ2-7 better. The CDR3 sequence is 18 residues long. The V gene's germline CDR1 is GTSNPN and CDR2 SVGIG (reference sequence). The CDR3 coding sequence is TGTGCCTGGAGCGGCCTGGGGACAGGGGCCTCCGGAGTCTACGAGCAGTACTTC. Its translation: CAWSGLGTGASGVYEQYF.

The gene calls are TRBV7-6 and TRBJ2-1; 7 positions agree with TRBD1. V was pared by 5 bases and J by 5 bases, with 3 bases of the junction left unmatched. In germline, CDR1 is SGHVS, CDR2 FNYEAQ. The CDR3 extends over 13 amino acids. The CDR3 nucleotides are TGTGCCAGCAGCCTGGGACAGAACAATGAGCAGTTCTTC. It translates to CASSLGQNNEQFF.

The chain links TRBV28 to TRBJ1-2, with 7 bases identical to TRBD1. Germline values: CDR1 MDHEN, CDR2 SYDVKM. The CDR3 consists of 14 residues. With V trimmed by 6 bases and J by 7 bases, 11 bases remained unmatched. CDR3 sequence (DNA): TGTGCCAGCAGGTCGACAGGGAAGAGGGTTGGCTACACCTTC. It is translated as CASRSTGKRVGYTF.

In nucleotides, the CDR3 is TGTGCCAGTAGTACTGACCGACAGGTCTTGGGGACTGAAGCTTTCTTT. Protein: CASSTDRQVLGTEAFF. V is TRBV19 and J is TRBJ1-1, with D possibly matching TRBD1 (6 bases). The CDR3 covers 16 residues. Germline CDR1 and CDR2: LNHDA and SQIVND (reference sequence). V was trimmed by 4 bases and J by 5 bases, leaving 20 bases between them.

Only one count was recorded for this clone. CDR3 sequence: CASSIGASGRPYNEQFF. The CDR3 DNA follows: TGTGCCAGTAGTATAGGGGCTAGCGGGAGGCCCTACAATGAGCAGTTCTTC. The V gene is TRBV19, the J gene TRBJ2-1, with 11 bases fitting TRBD2. The CDR3 spans 17 residues. After removal of 1 base from V and 2 bases from J, the junction contained 4 bases not matched to a gene. Germline CDR1 reads LNHDA; CDR2 reads SQIVND (reference sequence).

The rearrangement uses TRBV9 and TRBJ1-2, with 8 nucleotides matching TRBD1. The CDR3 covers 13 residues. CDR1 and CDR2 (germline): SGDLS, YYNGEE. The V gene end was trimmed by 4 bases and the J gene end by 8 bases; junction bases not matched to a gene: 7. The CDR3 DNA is TGTGCCAGCAGCTTAATACCAGGGGGCGGCTACACCTTC. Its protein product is CASSLIPGGGYTF.

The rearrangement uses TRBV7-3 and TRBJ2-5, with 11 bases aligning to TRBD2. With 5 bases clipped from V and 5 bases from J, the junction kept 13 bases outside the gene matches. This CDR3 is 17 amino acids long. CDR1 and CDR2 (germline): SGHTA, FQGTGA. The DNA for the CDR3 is TGTGCCAGCAGCCGTCGGCCGGGACTAGCGGTCCGGGAGACCCAGTACTTC. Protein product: CASSRRPGLAVRETQYF.

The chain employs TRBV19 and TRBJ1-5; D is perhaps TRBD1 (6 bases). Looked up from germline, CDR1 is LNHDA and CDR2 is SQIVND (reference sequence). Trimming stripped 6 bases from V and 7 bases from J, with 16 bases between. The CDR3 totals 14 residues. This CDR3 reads CASRDSVKNQPQHF. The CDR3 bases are TGTGCCAGTAGGGACAGCGTAAAGAACCAGCCCCAGCATTTT.

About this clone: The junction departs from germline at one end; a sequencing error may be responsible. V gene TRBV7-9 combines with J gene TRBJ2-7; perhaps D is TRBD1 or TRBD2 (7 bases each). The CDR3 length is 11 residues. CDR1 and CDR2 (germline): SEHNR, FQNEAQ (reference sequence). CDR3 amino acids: CARRGGREQYF. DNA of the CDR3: TGTGCCCGCAGGGGGGGACGGGAGCAGTACTTC.